This T cell receptor beta chain was sequenced in a study of PD-L1 blockade in urothelial cancer. On the study more broadly: Atezolizumab at 1,200 mg intravenously every 3 weeks was started by patients in about 2014.

Sequencing was performed with immunoSEQ multiplex PCR; in TCRdb, only in-frame clones are kept and a portion is missing. The sample consists of just over 50,000 clones, roughly 80% of them appearing once. V shed 4 bases, J shed 8 bases, and the junction held 13 bases outside the gene matches. The V gene's germline CDR1 is MDHEN and CDR2 SYDVKM. The CDR3 has 15 amino acids. Study-wide results and limits: Clones that were tumor-associated expanded more in the blood of durable-benefit patients at 3 weeks.

Regarding this clone: Antigen specificity is unknown.

Sample: PBMCs, taken around atezolizumab (anti-PD-L1) treatment. The receptor was derived from a man between 65 and 79 years old with urothelial cancer. The genes are TRBV28 and TRBJ2-7, with TRBD1 matching over 8 bases. The CDR3 nucleotides are TGTGCCAGCAGTTCACCCCCCTCCGGACAGGGAAAGCAGTACTTC. It encodes CASSSPPSGQGKQYF.